The 11 T cell receptor beta chains presented below share a single source sample, sequenced in a study of metastatic and nonmetastatic thyroid tumors. Among the patients, none had received any treatment before thyroid surgery. TCRdb used MiXCR to call clones anew from the PCR reads. The sample contains some 20,000 clones, roughly 20% of which appear only once. The sequenced sample was adjacent normal tissue. The receptors were sampled from a female donor with papillary thyroid cancer or a benign thyroid nodule (not recorded which). Some clones in this sample may be carry-over from other donors' samples.

This CDR3 is CASSLRPSGYEQYF. The DNA for the CDR3 is TGTGCCAGCAGCCTACGCCCGTCCGGGTACGAGCAGTACTTC. The chain uses TRBV6-1 and TRBJ2-7; D unresolved. Germline lookup yields CDR1 MNHNS and CDR2 SASEGT. The CDR3 runs to 14 residues. Trimming took 6 bases from V and 4 from J, leaving 16 bases between them.

Within the sample, this clone is medium-sized. V usage is TRBV7-8 and J usage is TRBJ2-3; D assignment may be TRBD1 or TRBD2 (5 bases each). The V and J ends lost 3 bases and 3 bases respectively, with 16 bases between them. From germline, CDR1 is SGHVS and CDR2 FQNEAQ. The CDR3 consists of 16 residues. The CDR3 sequence is CASSLDGSGLTDTQYF. The CDR3, as DNA: TGTGCCAGCAGCTTGGATGGGTCGGGGCTTACAGATACGCAGTATTTT.

In its sample, this clone was seen a few times. The chain joins TRBV2 to TRBJ2-7; TRBD1 or TRBD2 may be the D gene (6 bases each). With 10 bases removed from V and 2 bases from J, the gap between germline ends came to 21 bases. The germline V gene encodes CDR1 SNHLY and CDR2 FYNNEI. This CDR3 is 15 amino acids long. The DNA of the CDR3 is TGTGCCATCACTCGGGGGCAACCCGAGGCCTACGAGCAGTACTTC. Its translation is CAITRGQPEAYEQYF.

The sample holds many counts of this clone. V is TRBV20-1 and J is TRBJ2-1; the match to TRBD2 covers 7 bases. Germline V CDR1 and CDR2: DFQATT, SNEGSKA (reference sequence). This CDR3 spans 12 amino acids. V dropped 6 bases and J dropped 6; count of bases not matched to a gene: 5. As DNA, the CDR3 is TGCAGTGCCCATGGACTAGGCAATGAGCAGTTCTTC. The encoded protein is CSAHGLGNEQFF.

This clone occurred a few times. The chain has TRBV10-2 and TRBJ1-1, with D unclear. The ends were cut back, 6 bases at V and 4 bases at J, with 9 bases in the middle. This CDR3 is built from 12 residues. In germline, CDR1 is WSHSY, CDR2 SAAADI. DNA of the CDR3: TGCGCCAGCAGGATCCTGAGCACTGAAGCTTTCTTT. It is translated as CASRILSTEAFF.

The genes are TRBV20-1 and TRBJ2-1; 10 bases fit TRBD1. Germline loops: CDR1 DFQATT, CDR2 SNEGSKA (reference sequence). The CDR3 has 14 amino acids. V lost 1 base and J lost 10; bases outside the gene matches: 7. The CDR3: CSARVGQGLWEQFF. The CDR3 bases are TGCAGTGCTAGAGTGGGACAGGGGTTGTGGGAGCAGTTCTTC.

This chain joins TRBV6-5 and TRBJ2-7, with D unresolved. CDR1 is MNHEY and CDR2 is SVGAGI in the germline V gene. Deletions cut 0 bases from V and 5 bases from J, with 14 bases between. This CDR3 spans 15 amino acids. The DNA of the CDR3 is TGTGCCAGCAGTTACTCACGGGCAGCCACGAACGAGCAGTACTTC. Its translation is CASSYSRAATNEQYF.

The chain couples TRBV20-1 to TRBJ2-3; no clear D gene. The CDR3 loop spans 13 amino acids. The V and J ends lost 3 bases and 1 base respectively, with 8 bases between them. The V gene's germline CDR1 is DFQATT and CDR2 SNEGSKA (reference sequence). CDR3 sequence (DNA): TGCAGTGCTAGTCCGCTCGGCACAGATACGCAGTATTTT. Translated: CSASPLGTDTQYF.

This clone was counted between two and nine times. The chain has TRBV6-1 and TRBJ1-2, with TRBD1 as a possible D gene (5 bases). V lost 8 bases and J lost 4, with 11 bases in between. This CDR3 comprises 12 residues. Germline values: CDR1 MNHNS, CDR2 SASEGT. The CDR3 spells CASAQGAYGYTF. CDR3 bases: TGTGCCAGCGCGCAGGGCGCCTATGGCTACACCTTC.

About this clone itself: Likely a read error: the CDR3 ends without its conserved phenylalanine or tryptophan. CDR3 amino acids: CASTLTGDETQYL. The CDR3 region has the DNA TGTGCCAGCACGCTGACAGGGGACGAGACCCAGTACCTC. The chain uses TRBV2 and TRBJ2-5; 8 nucleotides agree with TRBD1. This CDR3 spans 13 amino acids. Trimming took 7 bases from V and 5 from J; bases not matched to a gene: 6. Looked up from germline, CDR1 is SNHLY and CDR2 is FYNNEI.

At least ten counts were recorded for this clone. The J gene is TRBJ1-5, the V gene TRBV4-3; 7 positions agree with TRBD1. V gave up 0 bases and J gave up 3 bases; unmatched junction bases: 5. The CDR3 extends over 16 amino acids. CDR1 is LGHNA and CDR2 is YSLEER in the germline V gene. The CDR3 nucleotides are TGCGCCAGCAGCCAAGAATCGACAGGGACCAATCAGCCCCAGCATTTT. It translates to CASSQESTGTNQPQHF.